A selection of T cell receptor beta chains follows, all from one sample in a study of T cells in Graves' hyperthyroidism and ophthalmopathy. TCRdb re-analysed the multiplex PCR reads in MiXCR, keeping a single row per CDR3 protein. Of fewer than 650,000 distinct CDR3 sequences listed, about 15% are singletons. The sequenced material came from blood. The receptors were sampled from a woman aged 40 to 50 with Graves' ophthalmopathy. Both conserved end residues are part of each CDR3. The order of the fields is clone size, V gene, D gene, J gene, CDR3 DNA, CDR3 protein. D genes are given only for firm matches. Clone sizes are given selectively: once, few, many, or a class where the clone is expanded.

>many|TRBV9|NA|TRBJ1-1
TGTGCCAGCAGCAACTTCGACACTGAAGCTTTCTTT
CASSNFDTEAFF
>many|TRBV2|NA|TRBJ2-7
TGTGCCAGCAGTGAATCGTTGGACTACGAGCAGTACTTC
CASSESLDYEQYF
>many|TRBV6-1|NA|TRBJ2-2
TGTGCCAGCAGGTCCACCCAGGGAGGTAGAACCGGGGAGCTGTTTTTT
CASRSTQGGRTGELFF
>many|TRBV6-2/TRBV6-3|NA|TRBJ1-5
TGTGCCAGCAGTTACTCGGCAGGGCCCCAGCATTTT
CASSYSAGPQHF
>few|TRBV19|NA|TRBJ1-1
TGTGCCAGTAGTATAGCCGGACCCGCCTTCCCACACACTGAAGCTTTCTTT
CASSIAGPAFPHTEAFF
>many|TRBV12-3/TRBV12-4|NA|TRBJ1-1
TGTGCCAGCACCCCGTGGCCCATGAACACTGAAGCTTTCTTT
CASTPWPMNTEAFF
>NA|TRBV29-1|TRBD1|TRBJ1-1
TGCAGCGCCGAACGGACAGGCACTGAAGCTTTCTTT
CSAERTGTEAFF
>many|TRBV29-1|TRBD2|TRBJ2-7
TGCAGCGTGGCCGGGACTAGCGAGACCTACGAGCAGTACTTC
CSVAGTSETYEQYF
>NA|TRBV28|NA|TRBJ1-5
TGTGCCAGCAGTTTTTGGCAAGGTCGCAATCAGCCCCAGCATTTT
CASSFWQGRNQPQHF
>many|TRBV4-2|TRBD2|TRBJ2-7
TGTGCCAGCAGCCAAGGGAAGGGGTATCTAGCGGGAGTAGACGAGCAGTACTTC
CASSQGKGYLAGVDEQYF
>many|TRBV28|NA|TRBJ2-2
TGTGCCAGCAGTGACGGGCCATATATTCTAGGGGAGCTGTTTTTT
CASSDGPYILGELFF
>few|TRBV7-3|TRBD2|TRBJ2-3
TGTGCCAGCAGCTTAGTTCTAGCGGGACCACACTATTTT
CASSLVLAGPHYF
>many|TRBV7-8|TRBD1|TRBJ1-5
TGTGCCAGCAGCTTAGCCGCCGACTGGTTAGCGGGTCAGGGGGGTCAGCCCCAGCATTTT
CASSLAADWLAGQGGQPQHF
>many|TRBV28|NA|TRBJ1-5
TGTGCCAGCAGTCCGGTAGGCAATCAGCCCCAGCATTTT
CASSPVGNQPQHF
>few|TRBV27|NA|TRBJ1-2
TGTGCCAGCAGTTTAAATTCCCAGCTAGCTAACTATGGCTACACCTTC
CASSLNSQLANYGYTF
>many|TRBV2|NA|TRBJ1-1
TGTGCCAGCAGTGAAGCAGGGAGGTTCACTGAAGCTTTCTTT
CASSEAGRFTEAFF
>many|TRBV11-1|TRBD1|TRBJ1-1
TGTGCCAGCAGCTCAAGGACAGGGAGGACCACTGAAGCTTTCTTT
CASSSRTGRTTEAFF
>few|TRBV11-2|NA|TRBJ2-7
TGTGCCAGCAGCTTAGTTTCGGGCTACGAGCAGTACTTC
CASSLVSGYEQYF
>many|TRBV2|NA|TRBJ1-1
TGTGCCAGCAGTGAGCAGGTTCGGGCTTTCTTT
CASSEQVRAFF
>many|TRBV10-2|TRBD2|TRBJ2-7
TGCGCCAGCAGTGAGTCGAGCGGGAGGCCCTTCGAGCAGTACTTC
CASSESSGRPFEQYF
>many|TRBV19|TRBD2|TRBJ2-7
TGTGCCAGTAGTCCTTCCGGGACTAGCTCCTACGAGCAGTACTTC
CASSPSGTSSYEQYF
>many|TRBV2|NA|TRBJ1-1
TGTGCCAGCACCCGACAGAGCCTAAACACTGAAGCTTTCTTT
CASTRQSLNTEAFF
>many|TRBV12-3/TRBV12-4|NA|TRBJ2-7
TGTGCCAGCAGTAACCAGGGTCGCGACGAGCAGTACTTC
CASSNQGRDEQYF
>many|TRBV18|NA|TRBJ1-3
TGTGCCAGCTCGGAACGGGACACCCCTCCCCGAAACACCATATATTTT
CASSERDTPPRNTIYF
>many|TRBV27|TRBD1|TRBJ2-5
TGTGCCAGCAGTTTATTCGCGTCGACAGGGGGTGAGACCCAGTACTTC
CASSLFASTGGETQYF
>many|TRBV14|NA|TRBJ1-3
TGTGCCAGCAGCCGATTGGACCTTGACTCTGGAAACACCATATATTTT
CASSRLDLDSGNTIYF
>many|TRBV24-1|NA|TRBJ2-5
TGTGCCACCAGTGATTTTGGAGAGACCCAGTACTTC
CATSDFGETQYF
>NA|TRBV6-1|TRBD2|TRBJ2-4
TGTGCCAGCAGTGGGGGACTAGCGGGAGGGCCGGCCAAAAACATTCAGTACTTC
CASSGGLAGGPAKNIQYF
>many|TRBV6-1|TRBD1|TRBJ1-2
TGTGCCAGCAGTGAACCCGACAGGGGGCAGGATGGCTACACCTTC
CASSEPDRGQDGYTF
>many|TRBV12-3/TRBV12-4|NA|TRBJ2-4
TGTGCCAGCACCGGAGTTCTAGCCAAAAACATTCAGTACTTC
CASTGVLAKNIQYF
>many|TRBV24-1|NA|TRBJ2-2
TGTGCCACCAGTGATTTGAACTACGGCGGGGAGCTGTTTTTT
CATSDLNYGGELFF
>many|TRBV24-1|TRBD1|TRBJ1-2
TGTGCCACCAGTGAAGGGGACAGGGATGCGTTGGGCTACACCTTC
CATSEGDRDALGYTF
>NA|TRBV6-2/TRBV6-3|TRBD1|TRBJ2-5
TGTGCCAGCAGTTCCGGGACAGGGGGATCCGGCGAGACCCAGTACTTC
CASSSGTGGSGETQYF
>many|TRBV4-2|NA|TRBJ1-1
TGTGCCAGCAGCCAAGGGGACACATCGAACACTGAAGCTTTCTTT
CASSQGDTSNTEAFF
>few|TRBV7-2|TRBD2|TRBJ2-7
TGTGCCAGCAGCTCCTACGGGACTACTAACTACGAGCAGTACTTC
CASSSYGTTNYEQYF
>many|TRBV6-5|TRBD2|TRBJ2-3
TGTGCCAGCAGTTATCGCGGGAGCCGCACAGATACGCAGTATTTT
CASSYRGSRTDTQYF